This entry is about one TCR beta chain. Source study methods: It was from reference gene primer amplification that nucleated cell counts were estimated. Profiling relied on immunoSEQ multiplex PCR, and the TCRdb table lists in-frame clones only, not all of them. For V, J and clone size, that table is used; D and trimming come from the DNA. The sample has roughly 180,000 clones; 75% to 85% are singletons. This specimen belongs to a study of blood T cell repertoires in COVID-19. The Seattle patients, enrolled during active infection, were followed longitudinally. J lost 3 bases, V lost 2 bases, and 6 bases had no gene match. There are 16 residues in the CDR3. CDR1 and CDR2 from the germline V gene are LNHDA and SQIVND (reference sequence).

This TCR was recovered from a woman between 40 and 50 years old with COVID-19, enrolled during active disease. The sequenced sample was peripheral blood. The rearrangement joins TRBV19 to TRBJ1-5; TRBD1 matches 8 bases. The CDR3 region has the DNA TGTGCCAGTAGTATATCAATGGGACAGGTCAATCAGCCCCAGCATTTT. This gives the protein CASSISMGQVNQPQHF.